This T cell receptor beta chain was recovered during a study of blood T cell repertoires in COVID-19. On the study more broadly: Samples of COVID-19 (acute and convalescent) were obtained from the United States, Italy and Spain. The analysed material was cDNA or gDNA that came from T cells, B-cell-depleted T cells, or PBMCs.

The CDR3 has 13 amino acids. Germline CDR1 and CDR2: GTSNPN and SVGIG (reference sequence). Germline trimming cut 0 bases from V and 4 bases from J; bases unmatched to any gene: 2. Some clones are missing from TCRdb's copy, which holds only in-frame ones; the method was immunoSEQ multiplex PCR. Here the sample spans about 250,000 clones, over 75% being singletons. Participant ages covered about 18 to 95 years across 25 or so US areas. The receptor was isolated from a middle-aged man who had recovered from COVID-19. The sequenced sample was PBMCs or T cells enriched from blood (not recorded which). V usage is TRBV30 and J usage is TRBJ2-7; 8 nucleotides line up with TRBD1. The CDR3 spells CAWSVRTGYEQYF. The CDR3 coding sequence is TGTGCCTGGAGTGTCCGGACAGGGTACGAGCAGTACTTC.